This T cell receptor (beta chain) stems from a study of shared clonotypes between healthy human individuals. The V gene's germline CDR1 is SQVTM and CDR2 ANQGSEA. Trimming took 6 bases from V and 8 from J; bases not matched to a gene: 7. CDR3 length equals 12 residues. The count of this clone is one. Profiled with immunoSEQ multiplex PCR; TCRdb holds only in-frame clones, not every one. The sample carries fewer than 1 million clones, approximately 96% recorded once. Naive CD8 cells comprised CD45RO-negative, CCR7-positively selected cells, excluding terminally differentiated effector memory CD45RA+ cells.

The sequenced material came from naive CD8+ T cells sorted from blood. This sequence was found in a man aged 25 to 40 in good health. The genes are TRBV29-1 and TRBJ2-1; TRBD2 agrees at 7 bases. The CDR3 nucleotides read TGCAGCGTCGCCGGGAGGATCCATGAGCAGTTCTTC. Translated: CSVAGRIHEQFF.